The subject of this entry is one T cell receptor (beta chain). This clonotype was detected ten times or more. Its antigen is currently not known. No quality values exist for individual bases; no much larger clone is one base distant. The intended sense of this specimen's time point label: blood at routine non-recurrence follow-up after resection. TCR sequencing used whole RNA extracted from tumor and nontumor lung tissue, or from cryopreserved PBMC samples, without cell sorting. Only patients with enough RNA available from two or more tumor regions were chosen for TCR sequencing. The data belong to a study of spatial heterogeneity in lung cancer (dated by TCRdb to between 2018 and 2021). For the study in its entirety: Donors were approximately 72 patients with early-stage, untreated non-small cell lung cancer from the lung TRACERx cohort. At surgery, both alpha and beta chains were TCR-sequenced in 200 to 250 tumor regions, fewer than 65 matched nontumor lung samples and some 56 PBMC samples. The study linked features of the TCR repertoire to counts of nonsynonymous mutations, which were determined by whole-exome sequencing of tumor tissue. Beta-chain transcripts were consistently detected in greater numbers than alpha-chain transcripts, which likely reflected higher beta-chain transcript abundance. In the raw uncorrected reads, each unique combination of TCR and UMI appeared more than ten times on average. The study quantitatively compared TCR alpha and beta repertoires across multiple tumor regions, matched nontumor lung and blood in non-small cell lung cancer. Follow-up PBMC samples were sequenced whenever available, with a median time to follow-up of roughly 26 months after resection.

What the study reported, not specific to this receptor: Confirming at a functional level the hypothesis that regional TCRs recognize regional mutations was considered to require additional single-cell paired TCR alpha and beta sequencing. Ubiquitous expanded tumor TCRs were found in blood more often at tumor resection than at routine follow-up. Only approximately 14 patients were included in the comparisons of baseline and follow-up blood repertoires.

The library was prepared using 5' RACE. TCRdb names NextSeq 500 as the instrument used. The TCR library protocol attached a unique molecular identifier to each TCR cDNA molecule to allow correction of PCR and sequencing errors. As for how the authors treated the data: Decombinator tools were used for TCR identification, UMI-based error correction and CDR3 extraction. TCRs above a frequency of 2 per 1,000, corresponding to the top 1% of the tumor frequency distribution, were defined as expanded. Renyi diversity was computed with the R vegan package after each repertoire had been subsampled 100 times to 5,000 TCRs. CDR3 similarity networks were built from amino acid triplet string-kernel similarity, with CDR3s being connected when pairwise similarity was above 0.82. TCRdb cleaned the public reads at Q25 with fastp, built clones with MiXCR and kept in-frame beta chains. Every distinct CDR3 protein forms one entry, paired with its most common genes and DNA. The V and J calls shown here were made by TCRdb, not taken from the authors' results. In all, the sample holds about 52,000 distinct CDR3 sequences, and around 6.7% of those were seen once. The ten most abundant clones make up approximately 35% of the sample.

The receptor's source is a female donor with early-stage non-small cell lung cancer. The specimen comprised PBMCs, sampled at follow-up.

The CDR3 in this case is CASSQQIITSYEQYF. The bases read TGCGCCAGCAGCCAACAAATAATCACCTCCTACGAGCAGTACTTC. Here the chain combines TRBV4-1 and TRBJ2-7; no confident D gene assignment can be made. Including cysteine and phenylalanine, the CDR3 has 15 amino acids. This entry keeps only the CDR3 DNA: 45 bases, framed from base 1. V drops 2 bases and J drops 0 bases, leaving 11 bases in between. CDR1 and CDR2 are drawn from the germline V gene: MGHRA, YSYEKL.